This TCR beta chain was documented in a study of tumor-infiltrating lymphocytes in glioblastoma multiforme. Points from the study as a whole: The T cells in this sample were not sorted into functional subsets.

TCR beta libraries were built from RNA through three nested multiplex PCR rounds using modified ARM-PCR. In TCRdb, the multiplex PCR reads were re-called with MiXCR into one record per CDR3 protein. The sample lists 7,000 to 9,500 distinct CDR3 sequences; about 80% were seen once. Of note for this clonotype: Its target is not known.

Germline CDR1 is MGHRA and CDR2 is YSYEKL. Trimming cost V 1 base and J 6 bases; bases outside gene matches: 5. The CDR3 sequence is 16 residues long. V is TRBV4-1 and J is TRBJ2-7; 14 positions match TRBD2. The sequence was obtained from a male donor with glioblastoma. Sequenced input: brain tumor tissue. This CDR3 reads CASSQGGLAGAGEQYF. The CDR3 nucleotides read TGCGCCAGCAGCCAAGGGGGACTAGCGGGAGCGGGCGAGCAGTACTTC.